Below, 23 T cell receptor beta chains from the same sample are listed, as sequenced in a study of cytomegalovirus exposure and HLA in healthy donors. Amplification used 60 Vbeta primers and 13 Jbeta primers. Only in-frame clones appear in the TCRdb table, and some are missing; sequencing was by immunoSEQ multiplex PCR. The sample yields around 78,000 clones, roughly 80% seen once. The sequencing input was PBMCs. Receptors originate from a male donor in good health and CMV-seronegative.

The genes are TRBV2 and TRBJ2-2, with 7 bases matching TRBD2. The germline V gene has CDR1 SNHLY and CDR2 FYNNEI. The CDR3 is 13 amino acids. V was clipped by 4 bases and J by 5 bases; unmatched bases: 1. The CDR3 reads CASSAGGTGELFF. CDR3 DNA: TGTGCCAGCAGTGCGGGGGGTACCGGGGAGCTGTTTTTT. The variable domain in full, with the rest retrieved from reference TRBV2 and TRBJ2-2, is EPEVTQTPSHQVTQMGQEVILRCVPISNHLYFYWYRQILGQKVEFLVSFYNNEISEKSEIFDDQFSVERPDGSNFTLKIRSTKLEDSAMYFCASSAGGTGELFFGEGSRLTVL.

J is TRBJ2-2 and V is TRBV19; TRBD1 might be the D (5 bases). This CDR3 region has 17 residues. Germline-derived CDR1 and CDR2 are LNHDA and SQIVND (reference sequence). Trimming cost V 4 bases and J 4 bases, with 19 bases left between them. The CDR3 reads CASSRQTGTTGTGELFF. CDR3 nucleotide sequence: TGTGCCAGTAGTAGACAAACAGGTACCACGGGCACCGGGGAGCTGTTTTTT.

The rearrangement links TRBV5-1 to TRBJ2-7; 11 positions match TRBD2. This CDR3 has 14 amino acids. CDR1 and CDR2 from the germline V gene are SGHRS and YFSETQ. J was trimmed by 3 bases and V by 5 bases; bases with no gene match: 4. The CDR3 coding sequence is TGCGCCAGCAGGCCGGGACTAGCGGTCTACGAGCAGTACTTC. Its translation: CASRPGLAVYEQYF.

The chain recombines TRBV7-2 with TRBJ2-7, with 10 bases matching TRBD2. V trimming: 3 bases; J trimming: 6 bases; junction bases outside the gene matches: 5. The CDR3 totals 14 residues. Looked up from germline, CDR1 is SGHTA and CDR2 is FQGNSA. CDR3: CASSLERLAGEQYF. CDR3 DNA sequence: TGTGCCAGCAGCTTGGAACGACTAGCGGGCGAGCAGTACTTC. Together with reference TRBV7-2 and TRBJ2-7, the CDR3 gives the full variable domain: GAGVSQSPSNKVTEKGKDVELRCDPISGHTALYWYRQSLGQGLEFLIYFQGNSAPDKSGLPSDRFSAERTGGSVSTLTIQRTQQEDSAVYLCASSLERLAGEQYFGPGTRLTVT.

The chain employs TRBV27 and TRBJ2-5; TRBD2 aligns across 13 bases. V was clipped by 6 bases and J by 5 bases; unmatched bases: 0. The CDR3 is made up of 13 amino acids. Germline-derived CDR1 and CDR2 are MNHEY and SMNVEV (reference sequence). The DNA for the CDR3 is TGTGCCAGCAGACTAGCGGGAGGGGAGACCCAGTACTTC. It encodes CASRLAGGETQYF.

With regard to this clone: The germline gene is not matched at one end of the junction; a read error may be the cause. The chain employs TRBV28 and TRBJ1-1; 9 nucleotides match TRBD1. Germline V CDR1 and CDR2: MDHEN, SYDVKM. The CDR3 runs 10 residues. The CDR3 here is CASSSRDRAF. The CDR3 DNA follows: TGTGCCAGCAGTTCGCGGGACAGGGCCTTT.

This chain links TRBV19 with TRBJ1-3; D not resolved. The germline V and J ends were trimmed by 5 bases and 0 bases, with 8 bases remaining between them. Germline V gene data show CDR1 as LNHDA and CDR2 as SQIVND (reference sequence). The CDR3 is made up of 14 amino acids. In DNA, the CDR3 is TGTGCCAGTAGTTCCGGTAGCTCTGGAAACACCATATATTTT. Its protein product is CASSSGSSGNTIYF.

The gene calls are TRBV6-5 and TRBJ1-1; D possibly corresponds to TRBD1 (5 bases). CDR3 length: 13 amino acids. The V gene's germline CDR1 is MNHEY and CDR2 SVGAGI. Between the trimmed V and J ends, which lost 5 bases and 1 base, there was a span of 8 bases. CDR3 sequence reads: CASSADRNTEAFF. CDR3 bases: TGTGCCAGCAGTGCCGACAGGAACACTGAAGCTTTCTTT.

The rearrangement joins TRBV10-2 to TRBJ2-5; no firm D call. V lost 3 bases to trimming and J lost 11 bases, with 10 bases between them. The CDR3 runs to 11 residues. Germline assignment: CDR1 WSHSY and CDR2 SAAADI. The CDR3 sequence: CASSDRIEQYF. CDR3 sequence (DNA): TGCGCCAGCAGTGACCGCATTGAGCAGTACTTC.

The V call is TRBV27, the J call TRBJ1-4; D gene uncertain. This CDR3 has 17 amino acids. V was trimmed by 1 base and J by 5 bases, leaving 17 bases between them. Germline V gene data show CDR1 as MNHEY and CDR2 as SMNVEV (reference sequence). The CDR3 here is CASSLYVRRQTNEKLFF. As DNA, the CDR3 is TGTGCCAGCAGTTTATATGTTCGCCGGCAGACAAATGAAAAACTGTTTTTT.

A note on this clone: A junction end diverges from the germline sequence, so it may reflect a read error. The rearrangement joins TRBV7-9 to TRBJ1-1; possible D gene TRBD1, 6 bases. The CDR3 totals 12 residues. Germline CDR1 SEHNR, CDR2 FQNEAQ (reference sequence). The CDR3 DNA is TGTTCCAGCAGCCTAAACAGGGTTGAAGCTTTCTTT. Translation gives CSSSLNRVEAFF.

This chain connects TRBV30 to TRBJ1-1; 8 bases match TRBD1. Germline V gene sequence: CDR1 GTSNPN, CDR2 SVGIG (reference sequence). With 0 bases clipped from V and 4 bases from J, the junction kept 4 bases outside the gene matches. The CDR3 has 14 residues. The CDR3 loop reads CAWSVTGGTTEAFF. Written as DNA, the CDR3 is TGTGCCTGGAGTGTAACAGGGGGAACCACTGAAGCTTTCTTT.

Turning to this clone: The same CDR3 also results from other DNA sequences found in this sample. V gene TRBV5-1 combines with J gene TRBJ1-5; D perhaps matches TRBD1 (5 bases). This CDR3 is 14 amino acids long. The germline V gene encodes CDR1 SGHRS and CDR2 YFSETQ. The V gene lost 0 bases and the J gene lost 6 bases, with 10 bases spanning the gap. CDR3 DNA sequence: TGCGCCAGCAGCTTGGTCGGGGGAGGTCAGCCCCAGCATTTT. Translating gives CASSLVGGGQPQHF.

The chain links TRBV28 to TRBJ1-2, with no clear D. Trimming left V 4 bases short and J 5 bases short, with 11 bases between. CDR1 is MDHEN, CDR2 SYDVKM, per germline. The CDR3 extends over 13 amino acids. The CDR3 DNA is TGTGCCAGCAGTTCCTCCCGAGGGTATGGCTACACCTTC. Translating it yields CASSSSRGYGYTF.

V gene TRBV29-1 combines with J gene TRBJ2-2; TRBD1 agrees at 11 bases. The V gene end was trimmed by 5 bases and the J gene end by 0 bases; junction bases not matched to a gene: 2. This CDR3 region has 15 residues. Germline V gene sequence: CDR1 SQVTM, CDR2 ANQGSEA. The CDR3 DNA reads TGCAGCGTTTGGACAGGGGGCGCGAACACCGGGGAGCTGTTTTTT. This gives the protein CSVWTGGANTGELFF.

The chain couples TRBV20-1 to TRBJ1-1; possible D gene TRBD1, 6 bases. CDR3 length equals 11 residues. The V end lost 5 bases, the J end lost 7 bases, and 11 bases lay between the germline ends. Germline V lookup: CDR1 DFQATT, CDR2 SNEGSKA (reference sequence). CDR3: CSAVQGDEAFF. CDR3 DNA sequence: TGCAGTGCTGTACAGGGAGATGAAGCTTTCTTT.

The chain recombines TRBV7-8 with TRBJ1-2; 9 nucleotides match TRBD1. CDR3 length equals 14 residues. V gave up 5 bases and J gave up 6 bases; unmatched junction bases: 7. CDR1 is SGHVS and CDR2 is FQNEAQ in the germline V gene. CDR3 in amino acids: CASSRRDRVDGYTF. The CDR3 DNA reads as TGTGCCAGCAGCCGCCGGGACAGGGTCGATGGCTACACCTTC. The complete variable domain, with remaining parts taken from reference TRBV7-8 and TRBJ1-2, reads GAGVSQSPRYKVAKRGQDVALRCDPISGHVSLFWYQQALGQGPEFLTYFQNEAQLDKSGLPSDRFFAERPEGSVSTLKIQRTQQEDSAVYLCASSRRDRVDGYTFGSGTRLTVV.

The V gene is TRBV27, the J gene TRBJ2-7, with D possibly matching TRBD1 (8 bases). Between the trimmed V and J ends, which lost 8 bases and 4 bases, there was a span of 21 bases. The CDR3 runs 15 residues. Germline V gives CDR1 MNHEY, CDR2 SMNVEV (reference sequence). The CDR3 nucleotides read TGTGCCAGCGCCGAAACAGGGGGAGGGGGGTACGAGCAGTACTTC. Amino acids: CASAETGGGGYEQYF.

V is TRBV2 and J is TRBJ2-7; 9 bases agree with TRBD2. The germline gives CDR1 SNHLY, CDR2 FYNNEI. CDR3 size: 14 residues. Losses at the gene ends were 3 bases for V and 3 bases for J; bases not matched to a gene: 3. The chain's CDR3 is CASSDGAGGYEQYF. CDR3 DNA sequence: TGTGCCAGCAGTGATGGAGCGGGAGGCTACGAGCAGTACTTC.

The CDR3 here is CASSSGLAYEQYF. CDR3 DNA: TGTGCCAGCAGCTCCGGACTAGCCTACGAGCAGTACTTC. This rearrangement joins TRBV7-2 to TRBJ2-7; 7 bases align to TRBD2. V trimming: 4 bases; J trimming: 2 bases; junction bases outside the gene matches: 2. Germline V gene data show CDR1 as SGHTA and CDR2 as FQGNSA. The CDR3 runs to 13 residues.

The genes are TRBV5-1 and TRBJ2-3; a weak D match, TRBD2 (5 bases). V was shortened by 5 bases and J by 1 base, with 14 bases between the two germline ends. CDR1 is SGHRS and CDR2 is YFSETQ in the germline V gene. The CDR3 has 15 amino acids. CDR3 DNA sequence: TGCGCCAGCAGACAAACTAGTTCCGGCACAGATACGCAGTATTTT. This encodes CASRQTSSGTDTQYF.

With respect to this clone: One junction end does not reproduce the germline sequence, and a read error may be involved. In DNA, the CDR3 is TGTGCCAGCAGCTTGGACGGACAGACTTATAATTCACCCCTCAACTTT. It translates to CASSLDGQTYNSPLNF. This sequence joins TRBV5-4 and TRBJ1-6; the D gene is possibly TRBD1 (6 bases). This CDR3 comprises 16 residues. The V gene's germline CDR1 is SGHNT and CDR2 YYREEE (reference sequence). The variable domain in full, with the rest retrieved from reference TRBV5-4 and TRBJ1-6, is ETGVTQSPTHLIKTRGQQVTLRCSSQSGHNTVSWYQQALGQGPQFIFQYYREEENGRGNFPPRFSGLQFPNYSSELNVNALELDDSALYLCASSLDGQTYNSPLNFGNGTRLTVT.

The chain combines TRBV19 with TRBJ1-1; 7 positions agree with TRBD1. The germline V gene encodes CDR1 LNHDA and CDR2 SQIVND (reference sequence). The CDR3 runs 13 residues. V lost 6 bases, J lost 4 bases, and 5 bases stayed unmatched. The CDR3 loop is CASRKGASTEAFF. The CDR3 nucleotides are TGTGCCAGTAGAAAGGGGGCGAGCACTGAAGCTTTCTTT.